The 4 T cell receptor beta chains given below trace back to one sample, sequenced in a study of T cells in Graves' hyperthyroidism and ophthalmopathy (dated by TCRdb to between 2018 and 2021). The library was made by multiplex PCR. Sequencing used an Illumina HiSeq 2000. Amplification of TCR beta CDR3 regions was carried out from RNA transcripts. A first-round RT-PCR of the TCR CDR3 used the HTBI primer set with the Qiagen OneStep RT-PCR kit. The public reads were run again by TCRdb, first through fastp at Q25 and then through MiXCR, and only productive beta chains were kept. Every CDR3 protein is listed once, alongside the most common genes and DNA of its rows. The table for this sample lists around 570,000 distinct CDR3 sequences; 20% of them were counted only once. About half of the sample rests with the top ten. The specimen was blood. These receptors were collected from a man aged 35-49 years with Graves' ophthalmopathy.

This chain links TRBV28 with TRBJ2-5; D perhaps matches TRBD1 (5 bases). This CDR3 spans 14 amino acids. Germline V lookup: CDR1 MDHEN, CDR2 SYDVKM. Between the trimmed V and J ends, which lost 3 bases and 4 bases, there was a span of 12 bases. CDR3 sequence reads: CASSFAREVETQYF. The CDR3 DNA follows: TGTGCCAGCAGTTTCGCCAGGGAAGTAGAGACCCAGTACTTC.

Only one count was recorded for this clonotype. The chain couples TRBV5-4 to TRBJ1-1; D perhaps matches TRBD1 (6 bases). Trimming removed 3 bases at V and 2 bases at J, with 14 bases between. The CDR3 is made up of 15 amino acids. Germline CDR1 SGHNT, CDR2 YYREEE (reference sequence). The CDR3 DNA sequence: TGTGCCAGCAGCTCCAACAGGGACTTCAACACTGAAGCTTTCTTT. Translating it yields CASSSNRDFNTEAFF.

The genes are TRBV20-1 and TRBJ2-7; D tentatively fits TRBD1 or TRBD2 (5 bases each). Germline assignment: CDR1 DFQATT and CDR2 SNEGSKA (reference sequence). The V gene lost 5 bases and the J gene lost 0 bases, with 14 bases spanning the gap. The CDR3 is 14 residues long. The CDR3 bases are TGCAGTGCTTACCGGGACCGCGACTCCTACGAGCAGTACTTC. Translating it yields CSAYRDRDSYEQYF.

This clonotype was counted between two and nine times. The chain joins TRBV2 to TRBJ1-3; tentatively, D is TRBD1 (5 bases). The CDR3 totals 15 residues. Per germline, CDR1 SNHLY and CDR2 FYNNEI. V gave up 6 bases and J gave up 0 bases, with 12 bases separating them. CDR3 in DNA: TGTGCCAGCAGGGCAGGGACCGGCTCTGGAAACACCATATATTTT. This encodes CASRAGTGSGNTIYF. The complete variable domain, with remaining parts taken from reference TRBV2 and TRBJ1-3, reads EPEVTQTPSHQVTQMGQEVILRCVPISNHLYFYWYRQILGQKVEFLVSFYNNEISEKSEIFDDQFSVERPDGSNFTLKIRSTKLEDSAMYFCASRAGTGSGNTIYFGEGSWLTVV.